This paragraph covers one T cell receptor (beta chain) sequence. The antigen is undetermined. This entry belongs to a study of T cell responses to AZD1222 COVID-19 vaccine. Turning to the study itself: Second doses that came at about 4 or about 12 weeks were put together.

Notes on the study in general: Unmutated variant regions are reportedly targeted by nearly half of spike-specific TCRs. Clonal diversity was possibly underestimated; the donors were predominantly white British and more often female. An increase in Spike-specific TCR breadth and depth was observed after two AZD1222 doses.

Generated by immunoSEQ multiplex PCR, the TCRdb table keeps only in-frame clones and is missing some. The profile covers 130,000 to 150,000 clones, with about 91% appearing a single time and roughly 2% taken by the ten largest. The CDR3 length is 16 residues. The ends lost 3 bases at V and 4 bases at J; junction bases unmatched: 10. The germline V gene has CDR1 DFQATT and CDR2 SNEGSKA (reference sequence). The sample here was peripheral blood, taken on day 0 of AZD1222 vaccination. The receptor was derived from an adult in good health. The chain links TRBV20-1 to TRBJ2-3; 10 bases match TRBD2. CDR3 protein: CSASGGASGGADTQYF. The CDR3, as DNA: TGCAGTGCTAGTGGCGGGGCTAGCGGGGGTGCAGATACGCAGTATTTT.